The next 24 T cell receptor beta chains were all read from a single sample in a study of blood T cell repertoires in COVID-19. Sequencing was performed with immunoSEQ multiplex PCR; in TCRdb, only in-frame clones are kept and a portion is missing. The repertoire has tens of thousands of clones, roughly 91% of them found once; the top ten carry approximately 7%. The sequenced sample was peripheral blood. These receptor sequences come from a man between 45 and 60 years old with active COVID-19.

V is TRBV28 and J is TRBJ2-5; D is perhaps TRBD1 (7 bases). CDR1 and CDR2 (germline): MDHEN, SYDVKM. The V end was cut by 3 bases, the J end by 5 bases, with 10 bases between. The CDR3 sequence is 13 residues long. This CDR3 reads CASSFPGGETQYF. CDR3 bases: TGTGCCAGCAGTTTTCCAGGGGGGGAGACCCAGTACTTC.

This chain joins TRBV30 and TRBJ1-1, with D possibly matching TRBD1 (6 bases). CDR3 length: 14 amino acids. Trimming shortened V by 4 bases and J by 1 base, and 13 bases separated the two germline ends. Germline CDR1 reads GTSNPN; CDR2 reads SVGIG (reference sequence). The CDR3 loop reads CAWTLRGGNTEAFF. CDR3 coding DNA: TGTGCCTGGACCCTCAGGGGCGGGAACACTGAAGCTTTCTTT.

This clone has just one count. The chain employs TRBV30 and TRBJ1-1; possibly TRBD1 for D (5 bases). CDR1 and CDR2 (germline): GTSNPN, SVGIG (reference sequence). The CDR3 runs to 12 residues. V gave up 5 bases and J gave up 4 bases, with 11 bases separating them. CDR3 sequence: CAWSKGFTEAFF. In DNA, the CDR3 is TGTGCCTGGTCCAAGGGGTTCACTGAAGCTTTCTTT.

This chain connects TRBV5-1 to TRBJ2-3; D is uncertain. The CDR3 runs to 15 residues. Per germline, CDR1 SGHRS and CDR2 YFSETQ. V was pared by 2 bases and J by 0 bases, with 10 bases between. CDR3 sequence reads: CASSFGDRSTDTQYF. Written as DNA, the CDR3 is TGCGCCAGCAGCTTTGGAGACCGAAGCACAGATACGCAGTATTTT.

The V call is TRBV19, the J call TRBJ1-2; TRBD1 aligns across 7 bases. V lost 5 bases, J lost 0 bases, and 12 bases stayed unmatched. This CDR3 contains 17 residues. Per germline, CDR1 LNHDA and CDR2 SQIVND (reference sequence). Here the CDR3 reads CASSHSKGGGSNYGYTF. The CDR3 region has the DNA TGTGCCAGTAGTCACAGCAAAGGAGGGGGCTCTAACTATGGCTACACCTTC. The entire variable domain, with the rest obtained from reference TRBV19 and TRBJ1-2, is as follows: DGGITQSPKYLFRKEGQNVTLSCEQNLNHDAMYWYRQDPGQGLRLIYYSQIVNDFQKGDIAEGYSVSREKKESFPLTVTSAQKNPTAFYLCASSHSKGGGSNYGYTFGSGTRLTVV.

V is TRBV7-2 and J is TRBJ2-2; 11 nucleotides align to TRBD1. The V gene's germline CDR1 is SGHTA and CDR2 FQGNSA. V shed 1 base, J shed 4 bases, and the junction held 8 bases outside the gene matches. This CDR3 region has 18 residues. The CDR3 sequence: CASSLGIGGTGGTGELFF. The CDR3 coding sequence is TGTGCCAGCAGCTTAGGGATAGGCGGGACAGGGGGCACCGGGGAGCTGTTTTTT.

The rearrangement uses TRBV30 and TRBJ2-3; D is possibly TRBD1 (6 bases). This CDR3 comprises 14 residues. CDR1 GTSNPN and CDR2 SVGIG come from the germline V gene (reference sequence). CDR3 in amino acids: CAYDRKLSTDTQYF. CDR3 nucleotide sequence: TGTGCTTACGACAGGAAATTATCCACAGATACGCAGTATTTT.

The chain is built from TRBV6-5 and TRBJ2-5, with 10 bases identical to TRBD1. In germline, CDR1 is MNHEY, CDR2 SVGAGI. Unmatched junction bases numbered 4, after V lost 0 bases and J lost 3 bases. The length of the CDR3 is 16 residues. The CDR3 loop reads CASSYSRQGAKETQYF. CDR3 DNA: TGTGCCAGCAGTTACTCAAGACAGGGGGCCAAAGAGACCCAGTACTTC.

The genes are TRBV6-6 and TRBJ2-7; D possibly corresponds to TRBD2 (6 bases). CDR1 and CDR2 (germline): MNHNY, SVGAGI (reference sequence). V was cut by 7 bases and J by 2 bases, with 15 bases left in between. CDR3 length: 14 residues. CDR3 sequence (DNA): TGTGCCAGCAACCCGGAGGGGACCCCCTACGAGCAGTACTTC. Its translation is CASNPEGTPYEQYF.

The V gene is TRBV4-3, the J gene TRBJ1-1, with 7 bases aligning to TRBD1. Germline CDR1 is LGHNA and CDR2 is YSLEER. The CDR3 loop spans 13 amino acids. After removal of 3 bases from V and 8 bases from J, the junction contained 6 bases not matched to a gene. For the CDR3, the DNA is TGCGCCAGCAGCCAGAGACAGGGCTGGGAAGCTTTCTTT. It yields the protein CASSQRQGWEAFF.

The chain recombines TRBV30 with TRBJ1-2; 8 nucleotides line up with TRBD1. CDR3 size: 14 residues. After removal of 8 bases from V and 6 bases from J, the junction contained 14 bases not matched to a gene. Germline assignment: CDR1 GTSNPN and CDR2 SVGIG (reference sequence). The CDR3 spells CAGEDREQLDGYTF. The CDR3 DNA reads TGTGCCGGTGAGGACAGGGAACAATTAGATGGCTACACCTTC.

This chain connects TRBV25-1 to TRBJ2-1; 9 nucleotides line up with TRBD1. CDR1 MGHDK and CDR2 SYGVNS come from the germline V gene. Germline trimming cut 6 bases from V and 5 bases from J; bases unmatched to any gene: 8. CDR3 length equals 15 residues. The CDR3 spells CASSAPGTGNNEQFF. The CDR3 coding sequence is TGTGCCAGCAGCGCCCCGGGGACAGGGAACAATGAGCAGTTCTTC.

V and J are TRBV11-2 and TRBJ2-1; 10 bases are a match to TRBD2. Germline V gene sequence: CDR1 SGHAT, CDR2 FQNNGV. V lost 5 bases, J lost 5 bases, and 9 bases stayed unmatched. The CDR3 has 16 residues. The CDR3 loop reads CASSPAGTSEHNEQFF. The CDR3 DNA is TGTGCCAGCAGCCCTGCCGGGACTAGCGAGCACAATGAGCAGTTCTTC.

The rearrangement uses TRBV9 and TRBJ1-5; D is unclear. V lost 3 bases to trimming and J lost 3 bases, with 13 bases between them. The germline CDR1 and CDR2 sequences are SGDLS and YYNGEE. The CDR3 is 15 amino acids. The CDR3 DNA reads as TGTGCCAGCAGCGCCGGCGGGGAGGACAATCAGCCCCAGCATTTT. Translation: CASSAGGEDNQPQHF. The whole variable domain, remainder taken from reference TRBV9 and TRBJ1-5, is DSGVTQTPKHLITATGQRVTLRCSPRSGDLSVYWYQQSLDQGLQFLIQYYNGEERAKGNILERFSAQQFPDLHSELNLSSLELGDSALYFCASSAGGEDNQPQHFGDGTRLSIL.

The chain carries TRBV6-2 or TRBV6-3 and TRBJ1-4; D is unclear. Germline V lookup: CDR1 MNHEY, CDR2 SVGEGT. The V end was cut by 6 bases, the J end by 7 bases, with 18 bases between. CDR3 length equals 15 residues. The CDR3 reads CASSDRGGPGEKLFF. The CDR3 DNA sequence: TGTGCCAGCAGCGACCGCGGAGGCCCGGGTGAAAAACTGTTTTTT.

This clone was detected only once. The rearrangement uses TRBV27 and TRBJ2-5; tentative D call: TRBD2 (5 bases). Trimming took 3 bases from V and 2 from J, leaving 7 bases between them. Germline V gene data show CDR1 as MNHEY and CDR2 as SMNVEV (reference sequence). CDR3 length: 13 amino acids. The CDR3 is CASSFSGQETQYF. The DNA for the CDR3 is TGTGCCAGCAGTTTCTCGGGGCAAGAGACCCAGTACTTC.

V gene TRBV5-1 combines with J gene TRBJ1-5; no firm D call. Germline V CDR1 and CDR2: SGHRS, YFSETQ. This CDR3 comprises 15 residues. V lost 1 base and J lost 1, with 9 bases in between. This CDR3 reads CASSLLGDSNQPQHF. The CDR3 nucleotides are TGCGCCAGCAGCTTGTTGGGAGACAGCAATCAGCCCCAGCATTTT.

The rearrangement uses TRBV21-1 and TRBJ2-1; the D segment call TRBD2 is taken from the table without a DNA check. TRBV21-1 is termed a pseudogene. The CDR3 has 16 residues. The CDR3 sequence is CASSKAERMGVDHQFF. The CDR3 DNA sequence: TGTGCCAGCAGCAAAGCGGAGCGGATGGGAGTGGATCATCAGTTCTTC.

V and J are TRBV3-1 (or the pseudogene TRBV3-2) and TRBJ2-3, with TRBD2 identical over 12 bases. After removal of 0 bases from V and 7 bases from J, the junction contained 8 bases not matched to a gene. The CDR3 loop spans 17 amino acids. Germline-derived CDR1 and CDR2 are LGHDT and YNNKEL (reference sequence). This CDR3 is CASSQDLRLAGVNTQYF. In DNA, the CDR3 is TGTGCCAGCAGCCAAGATCTTCGACTAGCGGGGGTAAATACGCAGTATTTT.

The chain uses TRBV7-9 and TRBJ2-1, with D tentatively TRBD1 (6 bases). The CDR3 has 16 amino acids. Trimming took off 5 bases at V and 0 bases at J, with 14 bases between the two ends. Germline CDR1 and CDR2: SEHNR and FQNEAQ (reference sequence). The CDR3 sequence: CASSPRTDLSYNEQFF. In DNA form, the CDR3 reads TGTGCCAGCAGCCCGAGGACAGACCTCTCCTACAATGAGCAGTTCTTC.

This rearrangement joins TRBV5-3 to TRBJ2-3, with TRBD1 matching over 9 bases. TRBV5-3 is given ORF status, its function remaining uncertain. Trimming removed 0 bases from V and 5 bases from J; junction bases left unmatched: 10. CDR3 length: 17 residues. In DNA, the CDR3 is TGTGCCAGAAGCTTGGACAGGGGGCAAGGTTTCTTAGATACGCAGTATTTT. Its translation is CARSLDRGQGFLDTQYF.

The gene calls are TRBV19 and TRBJ2-5, with 7 positions matching TRBD2. CDR1 and CDR2 (germline): LNHDA, SQIVND (reference sequence). This CDR3 spans 13 amino acids. V trimming: 6 bases; J trimming: 2 bases; junction bases outside the gene matches: 3. The CDR3 DNA is TGTGCCAGTAGCAAGCGGGATCAAGAGACCCAGTACTTC. Translation: CASSKRDQETQYF.

The chain couples TRBV12-5 to TRBJ1-1; no clear D gene. The germline V gene encodes CDR1 LGHNT and CDR2 FRNRAP. The CDR3 is 15 residues long. V shed 1 base and J shed 1 base, with 10 bases lying between them. CDR3 DNA: TGTGCTAGTGGTTTGGACGGGAGGAGGAACACTGAAGCTTTCTTT. Protein sequence: CASGLDGRRNTEAFF.

The rearrangement uses TRBV7-2 and TRBJ2-5; D is undetermined. CDR1 and CDR2 (germline): SGHTA, FQGNSA. V shed 1 base and J shed 5 bases, with 14 bases lying between them. The CDR3 totals 15 residues. The CDR3 DNA reads TGTGCCAGCAGCTTAGGTGCGGCCTCACGGGAGACCCAGTACTTC. Protein product: CASSLGAASRETQYF.